The 28 T cell receptor beta chains listed next were all sequenced from one sample in a study of beta chain features in type 1 diabetes. Sequenced material consisted of expressed TCRB transcripts (all of the isolated RNA was reverse transcribed). Here immunoSEQ multiplex PCR was the method, and the copy in TCRdb shows in-frame clones only, minus some. The table includes about 450,000 clones, more than 9.5% detected once. Sequencing was done on a sample of naive CD4+ T cells from blood. These receptors were taken from a woman aged 18-29 years in good health.

Concerning this clone: The sample holds other DNA sequences that translate to the same CDR3. The chain joins TRBV18 to TRBJ1-4, with unresolved D. Germline values: CDR1 KGHSH, CDR2 LQKENI. V was trimmed by 1 base and J by 8 bases, leaving 8 bases between them. The CDR3 sequence is 13 residues long. CDR3 amino acids: CASSPQGGEKLFF. Here the CDR3 DNA reads TGTGCCAGCTCACCACAGGGAGGCGAAAAACTGTTTTTT.

This clone was detected only a few times. The chain links TRBV9 to TRBJ1-1; D gene ambiguous. Germline-derived CDR1 and CDR2 are SGDLS and YYNGEE. V was cut by 4 bases and J by 8 bases, with 18 bases left in between. The CDR3 has 14 residues. Written as DNA, the CDR3 is TGTGCCAGCAGCTTAACACAGAGAGGCGGCGAAGCTTTCTTT. This sequence encodes CASSLTQRGGEAFF.

The chain recombines TRBV2 with TRBJ2-5; no definite D call. Germline CDR1 SNHLY, CDR2 FYNNEI. The CDR3 extends over 11 amino acids. With 8 bases removed from V and 4 bases from J, the gap between germline ends came to 8 bases. The CDR3 coding sequence is TGTGCCAGCGTTCTACGAGAGACCCAGTACTTC. As protein: CASVLRETQYF. The full variable domain, in which reference TRBV2 and TRBJ2-5 provide the parts outside the CDR3, is EPEVTQTPSHQVTQMGQEVILRCVPISNHLYFYWYRQILGQKVEFLVSFYNNEISEKSEIFDDQFSVERPDGSNFTLKIRSTKLEDSAMYFCASVLRETQYFGPGTRLLVL.

In its sample, this clone was seen a few times. This chain links TRBV30 with TRBJ2-1; D not resolved. The length of the CDR3 is 12 residues. The germline CDR1 and CDR2 sequences are GTSNPN and SVGIG (reference sequence). V lost 5 bases to trimming and J lost 10 bases, with 15 bases between them. CDR3 coding DNA: TGTGCCTGGGGCCCAGGTTTGGAAGAGCAGTTCTTC. Protein product: CAWGPGLEEQFF.

The sample holds a few counts of this clone. The rearrangement joins TRBV27 to TRBJ1-2, with D possibly being TRBD1 (5 bases). This CDR3 contains 13 residues. Germline V gene sequence: CDR1 MNHEY, CDR2 SMNVEV (reference sequence). Trimming removed 6 bases from V and 8 bases from J, with 16 bases in between. The CDR3 sequence is CASSPIPRVGYTF. The CDR3 nucleotides read TGTGCCAGCAGCCCAATCCCCAGGGTAGGCTACACCTTC.

This clone has a handful of counts. The rearrangement uses TRBV2 and TRBJ2-4, with a possible D match to TRBD2 (6 bases). The germline CDR1 and CDR2 sequences are SNHLY and FYNNEI. The CDR3 has 14 residues. Trimming left V 6 bases short and J 4 bases short, with 13 bases between. CDR3 protein: CASRTSGAKNIQYF. The CDR3 region has the DNA TGTGCCAGCAGGACTTCGGGAGCGAAAAACATTCAGTACTTC.

The chain employs TRBV6-6 and TRBJ2-7, with D perhaps TRBD2 (6 bases). V lost 5 bases, J lost 3 bases, and 11 bases lay in between. The CDR3 extends over 13 amino acids. Germline assignment: CDR1 MNHNY and CDR2 SVGAGI (reference sequence). The CDR3 bases are TGTGCCAGCAGTACCGGGAGCTTCTACGAGCAGTACTTC. This encodes CASSTGSFYEQYF.

In this sample, this clone turned up a few times. The germline gene is not matched at one end of the junction; a read error may be the cause. The chain links TRBV7-7 to TRBJ2-7; the match to TRBD2 covers 8 bases. The germline V gene has CDR1 SSHAT and CDR2 FNYEAQ (reference sequence). CDR3 size: 11 residues. The CDR3 protein is CASSLAGEQYF. For the CDR3, the DNA is TGTGCTAGCAGCTTAGCGGGGGAGCAGTACTTC.

The chain employs TRBV7-2 and TRBJ2-5; D is ambiguous. The germline V gene has CDR1 SGHTA and CDR2 FQGNSA. The CDR3 sequence is 15 residues long. V lost 1 base, J lost 5 bases, and 14 bases lay in between. CDR3 nucleotide sequence: TGTGCCAGCAGCTTAGTCCGGGTGGAAGTTGAGACCCAGTACTTC. Translated, it gives CASSLVRVEVETQYF.

J is TRBJ2-3 and V is TRBV25-1; 9 bases are a match to TRBD1. The CDR3 runs to 15 residues. Germline V gives CDR1 MGHDK, CDR2 SYGVNS. J lost 2 bases, V lost 6 bases, and 6 bases had no gene match. CDR3 sequence (DNA): TGTGCCAGCAGCCCGGGACAGGGTCTCACAGATACGCAGTATTTT. This encodes CASSPGQGLTDTQYF.

Only a few counts were recorded for this clone. V and J are TRBV14 and TRBJ1-6, with TRBD1 as a possible D gene (5 bases). The CDR3 length is 15 residues. V was cut by 2 bases and J by 8 bases, with 13 bases left in between. CDR1 and CDR2 (germline): SGHDN, FVKESK. CDR3 DNA sequence: TGTGCCAGCAGCCAATTCCGGGACGGCTATTCACCCCTCCACTTT. It codes for CASSQFRDGYSPLHF.

The chain recombines TRBV4-1 with TRBJ2-5; no definite D call. V gave up 2 bases and J gave up 7 bases, with 11 bases separating them. Germline assignment: CDR1 MGHRA and CDR2 YSYEKL. The CDR3 runs to 13 residues. The CDR3: CASSQSAFATQYF. The CDR3 nucleotides read TGCGCCAGCAGCCAATCGGCCTTCGCGACCCAGTACTTC.

In this sample, this clone turned up a few times. The chain carries TRBV9 and TRBJ2-5; D is undetermined. This CDR3 spans 12 amino acids. V dropped 4 bases and J dropped 5 bases, with 9 bases sitting between them. In germline, CDR1 is SGDLS, CDR2 YYNGEE. CDR3 nucleotides: TGTGCCAGCAGCCGCATCGGGGAGACCCAGTACTTC. Protein: CASSRIGETQYF.

DNA of the CDR3: TGCAGCGCAGGGGGGGTAGTGGCTGAAGCTTTCTTT. It encodes CSAGGVVAEAFF. This rearrangement joins TRBV29-1 to TRBJ1-1; TRBD1 matches at 7 bases. The CDR3 extends over 12 amino acids. Trimming removed 7 bases from V and 6 bases from J; junction bases left unmatched: 8. The germline V gene has CDR1 SQVTM and CDR2 ANQGSEA.

This clone was seen more than once but under ten times. The CDR3 DNA reads as TGCGCCAGCAGCCAAGGCCCGACAGGGCGGAATGAGCAGTTCTTC. Amino acids: CASSQGPTGRNEQFF. The chain recombines TRBV4-1 with TRBJ2-1; 7 nucleotides align to TRBD1. The CDR3 has 15 amino acids. V dropped 1 base and J dropped 7; count of bases not matched to a gene: 7. CDR1 MGHRA and CDR2 YSYEKL come from the germline V gene.

The rearrangement links TRBV7-9 to TRBJ2-5; D assignment may be TRBD1 or TRBD2 (5 bases each). The germline V gene encodes CDR1 SEHNR and CDR2 FQNEAQ (reference sequence). This CDR3 region has 15 residues. V lost 5 bases, J lost 4 bases, and 17 bases lay in between. The CDR3 nucleotides read TGTGCCAGCAGCAGAGGGCCAGGGAGCGGAGAGACCCAGTACTTC. Translation: CASSRGPGSGETQYF.

This chain uses TRBV28 with TRBJ2-1, with 10 bases identical to TRBD2. The trim removed 6 bases at V and 2 bases at J, leaving 7 bases unmatched. Germline assignment: CDR1 MDHEN and CDR2 SYDVKM. The CDR3 contains 16 residues. The CDR3 DNA sequence: TGTGCCAGCAGCCAAGCTAGCGGGGGCCCCTACAATGAGCAGTTCTTC. As protein: CASSQASGGPYNEQFF.

The rearrangement uses TRBV7-9 and TRBJ2-7; 9 bases match TRBD1. Per germline, CDR1 SEHNR and CDR2 FQNEAQ (reference sequence). This CDR3 is 17 amino acids long. Trimming removed 5 bases from V and 1 base from J; junction bases left unmatched: 12. CDR3 sequence (DNA): TGTGCCAGCAGCCCCCGGACAGGGGAATCGGGTTCCTACGAGCAGTACTTC. It encodes CASSPRTGESGSYEQYF.

The chain links TRBV6-5 to TRBJ2-7; 9 positions agree with TRBD1. Trimming took 5 bases from V and 2 from J; bases not matched to a gene: 7. Germline CDR1 reads MNHEY; CDR2 reads SVGAGI. There are 15 residues in the CDR3. The CDR3 loop is CASSQDRGWAYEQYF. The CDR3 DNA follows: TGTGCCAGCAGTCAGGACAGGGGTTGGGCCTACGAGCAGTACTTC.

This rearrangement joins TRBV15 to TRBJ2-3, with unresolved D. V lost 7 bases and J lost 0, with 8 bases in between. Germline V lookup: CDR1 LNHNV, CDR2 YYDKDF (reference sequence). This CDR3 has 13 amino acids. The CDR3 DNA sequence: TGTGCCACCACCAGTCGTAGCACAGATACGCAGTATTTT. Protein product: CATTSRSTDTQYF.

This clone was seen a few times. The chain is built from TRBV9 and TRBJ1-2; TRBD1 agrees at 8 bases. The CDR3 runs 14 residues. Trimming removed 5 bases from V and 1 base from J; junction bases left unmatched: 4. The germline CDR1 and CDR2 sequences are SGDLS and YYNGEE. The CDR3 reads CASRSTGVNYGYTF. The CDR3 DNA follows: TGTGCCAGCAGATCGACAGGGGTTAACTATGGCTACACCTTC.

The V and J genes are TRBV23-1 and TRBJ2-7; D is perhaps TRBD2 (5 bases). TRBV23-1 carries the ORF label, with uncertain function. Trimming took off 4 bases at V and 4 bases at J, with 8 bases between the two ends. The CDR3 runs 12 residues. CDR3 region: CASSLRGYEQYV. DNA of the CDR3: TGCGCCAGCAGTCTCCGGGGTTACGAGCAGTACGTC.

The CDR3 nucleotides are TGTGCCAGCAGTTACTCGGGACTGGGGTCCACTGAAGCTTTCTTT. Its translation: CASSYSGLGSTEAFF. This chain joins TRBV6-6 and TRBJ1-1; D may be TRBD1 (5 bases). CDR3 size: 15 residues. Per the germline V gene, CDR1 is MNHNY and CDR2 is SVGAGI (reference sequence). The V and J ends lost 0 bases and 4 bases respectively, with 12 bases between them.

The chain combines TRBV6-4 with TRBJ2-7; D is unclear. The germline V gene encodes CDR1 MRHNA and CDR2 SNTAGT. Trimming took 7 bases from V and 0 from J, leaving 4 bases between them. This CDR3 has 11 residues. DNA for the CDR3: TGTGCCAGCATAAGCTCCTACGAGCAGTACTTC. It translates to CASISSYEQYF.

This clone was observed a handful of times. This chain connects TRBV18 to TRBJ1-2, with D maybe TRBD1 (5 bases). Germline V gene sequence: CDR1 KGHSH, CDR2 LQKENI. V dropped 6 bases and J dropped 4 bases, with 9 bases sitting between them. CDR3 length: 12 amino acids. The CDR3 DNA is TGTGCCAGCTCTTCGGACATCTATGGCTACACCTTC. This gives the protein CASSSDIYGYTF.

V usage is TRBV5-6 and J usage is TRBJ1-4; weak D call: TRBD1 (5 bases). Per the germline V gene, CDR1 is SGHDT and CDR2 is YYEEEE. The CDR3 sequence is 15 residues long. The ends were cut back, 1 base at V and 5 bases at J, with 12 bases in the middle. CDR3 residues: CASSLLGTGNEKLFF. The DNA of the CDR3 is TGTGCCAGCAGCTTGTTGGGTACAGGCAATGAAAAACTGTTTTTT.

This clone came up a few times. The J gene is TRBJ2-5, the V gene TRBV7-2, with 7 bases fitting TRBD1. The CDR3 contains 15 residues. With 0 bases clipped from V and 2 bases from J, the junction kept 3 bases outside the gene matches. Germline CDR1 SGHTA, CDR2 FQGNSA. The CDR3 region is CASSLAQGLQETQYF. The CDR3 DNA sequence: TGTGCCAGCAGCTTAGCACAGGGGTTACAAGAGACCCAGTACTTC.

This clone was seen only a few times. The chain carries TRBV29-1 and TRBJ2-2; D not certain. CDR1 is SQVTM and CDR2 is ANQGSEA in the germline V gene. The CDR3 runs 13 residues. V lost 5 bases and J 3 bases, leaving 10 bases between the germline ends. The CDR3 bases are TGCAGCGTTATCAGCGCCCACACCGGGGAGCTGTTTTTT. It encodes CSVISAHTGELFF.